This TCR beta chain stems from a study of liver allograft versus peripheral blood T cells. Study-wide background: Recipients' peripheral blood T cell receptor repertoires were compared with those in transplanted livers. Study-level results: In liver allografts, T cell receptor repertoires reportedly differed from the repertoires found in peripheral blood.

To note about this clonotype: Its specificity is unknown.

One entry per CDR3 protein, called by TCRdb with MiXCR from the reads. This table has over 10,000 distinct CDR3 sequences, approximately 17% appearing once. V shed 1 base and J shed 5 bases, with 6 bases lying between them. The CDR3 spans 13 residues. Germline V gene lookup returns CDR1 SGHTA and CDR2 FQGNSA. The chain has TRBV7-2 and TRBJ1-5; no firm D call. The clonotype was recovered from a human patient who had a liver transplant. The T cells may partly be graft donor cells. The CDR3 DNA is TGTGCCAGCAGCTTAGGGGAACATCAGCCCCAGCATTTT. Its protein is CASSLGEHQPQHF.